This entry features one T cell receptor (beta chain) sequence. Its antigen is unidentified. The data are from a study of PD-1 blockade in classical Hodgkin lymphoma. This table comes from immunoSEQ multiplex PCR, and its TCRdb copy is limited to in-frame clones, with some not included. The table records more than 20,000 clones, under 90% of them present only once. The germline V gene encodes CDR1 LNHDA and CDR2 SQIVND (reference sequence). This CDR3 has 13 amino acids. V lost 6 bases to trimming and J lost 4 bases, with 12 bases between them. Time point noted: cycle 4 day 1 (C4D1), after about 6 weeks of nivolumab. Relapse was seen in all patients after autologous stem cell transplantation, and brentuximab vedotin exposure was variable. Overall study results and limits: Relapsed/refractory patients reportedly had the lowest baseline TCR diversity, below newly diagnosed patients, who were below healthy donors.

The source of this sequence is a human donor with classical Hodgkin lymphoma. This specimen was peripheral blood mononuclear cells (PBMCs), taken before the fourth cycle of nivolumab. The chain has TRBV19 and TRBJ1-2; a weak D match, TRBD1 (6 bases). CDR3 in amino acids: CASSSDSFYGYTF. CDR3 nucleotide sequence: TGTGCCAGTAGCTCGGACAGTTTCTATGGCTACACCTTC.